This is a list of T cell receptor beta chains from one sample in a study of control samples from healthy donors and cancer patients. Only in-frame clones appear in the TCRdb table, and some are missing; sequencing was by immunoSEQ multiplex PCR. The repertoire holds roughly 40,000 clones, with around 78% as singletons. The sequenced material came from blood. Every receptor here comes from a man between 60 and 75 years old in good health. CDR3s include the opening cysteine and the closing phenylalanine or tryptophan. A D gene is named only where the DNA matches it firmly. Expanded clones get a size class; other rows say once, few or many, or leave the size out.

TRBD1 | 14 | TRBJ1-1 | NA | TRBV7-9 | TGTGCCAGCAGCCTCAGGGGGGAGAACACTGAAGCTTTCTTT | CASSLRGENTEAFF
NA | 16 | TRBJ1-1 | NA | TRBV19 | TGTGCCAGTAGTCCTGGAGGGCTCCAGCGGAACACTGAAGCTTTCTTT | CASSPGGLQRNTEAFF
NA | 17 | TRBJ1-1 | NA | TRBV10-2 | TGCGCCAGCAGTGAGGGGACCCGCTCCGGGGGAAACACTGAAGCTTTCTTT | CASSEGTRSGGNTEAFF
NA | 14 | TRBJ2-2 | once | TRBV5-1 | TGCGCCAGCAGCTTGGAATGGCGCACCGGGGAGCTGTTTTTT | CASSLEWRTGELFF
NA | 16 | TRBJ1-5 | NA | TRBV28 | TGTGCCAGCAGTCCGTCTTCCGGGACAAGCAATCAGCCCCAGCATTTT | CASSPSSGTSNQPQHF
TRBD1 | 14 | TRBJ1-5 | few | TRBV5-1 | TGCGCCAGCAGCGCGGGACAGGGGGATCAGCCCCAGCATTTT | CASSAGQGDQPQHF
TRBD1 | 16 | TRBJ2-4 | NA | TRBV25-1 | TGTGCCAGCAGTGGCCCGGGACAGGGCCCCAAAAACATTCAGTACTTC | CASSGPGQGPKNIQYF
NA | 15 | TRBJ1-5 | few | TRBV2 | TGTGCCAGCAGTGCGCAAGGTGGTAACAATCAGCCCCAGCATTTT | CASSAQGGNNQPQHF
TRBD1 | 14 | TRBJ1-6 | NA | TRBV18 | TGTGCCAGCTCACCAACAGGGGGTAATTCACCCCTCCACTTT | CASSPTGGNSPLHF
NA | 15 | TRBJ2-2 | once | TRBV9 | TGTGCCAGCAGCCCCTCCGACTTCTACACCGGGGAGCTGTTTTTT | CASSPSDFYTGELFF
NA | 14 | TRBJ1-1 | NA | TRBV5-8 | TGTGCCAGCAGCTTGGCCACGAGTGGTACTGAAGCTTTCTTT | CASSLATSGTEAFF
NA | 11 | TRBJ1-1 | NA | TRBV27 | TGTGCCAGCAAAAGGAACACTGAAGCTTTCTTT | CASKRNTEAFF
NA | 13 | TRBJ1-1 | NA | TRBV7-2 | TGTGCCAGCAGCCAGGACAGGAACACTGAAGCTTTCTTT | CASSQDRNTEAFF
NA | 14 | TRBJ1-1 | NA | TRBV28 | TGTGCCAGCAGTCGGACGCACTTGGCCACTGAAGCTTTCTTT | CASSRTHLATEAFF
NA | 14 | TRBJ2-7 | NA | TRBV11-2 | TGTGCCAGCAGCTTAGATCGTGGGTTGCGCGAGCAGTACTTC | CASSLDRGLREQYF
TRBD2 | 15 | TRBJ2-1 | few | TRBV10-1 | TGCGCCAGCAGTGAGTCGACTAGCGGGGGCAATGAGCAGTTCTTC | CASSESTSGGNEQFF
TRBD1 | 15 | TRBJ1-1 | NA | TRBV6-5 | TGTGCCAGCAGTTCCCCGGGACAGGGGAACACTGAAGCTTTCTTT | CASSSPGQGNTEAFF
NA | 15 | TRBJ1-1 | NA | TRBV5-1 | TGCGCCAGCAGCTCGTCCTGGGGCCCAAACACTGAAGCTTTCTTT | CASSSSWGPNTEAFF
NA | 15 | TRBJ2-7 | NA | TRBV19 | TGTGCCAGTAGTGCGGGGAGTGGGGCGATCTACGAGCAGTACTTC | CASSAGSGAIYEQYF
NA | 14 | TRBJ2-1 | NA | TRBV18 | TGTGCCAGCTCACGGGCAGGGACCTACAATGAGCAGTTCTTC | CASSRAGTYNEQFF
NA | 14 | TRBJ2-2 | few | TRBV2 | TGTGCCAGCAAGCCACGGGAGAACACCGGGGAGCTGTTTTTT | CASKPRENTGELFF
TRBD2 | 16 | TRBJ2-1 | NA | TRBV4-3 | TGCGCCAGCAGCCAAGAATGGCGGGGGTTATACAATGAGCAGTTCTTC | CASSQEWRGLYNEQFF
TRBD2 | 16 | TRBJ2-2 | NA | TRBV5-1 | TGCGCCAGCAGCTCCTGGACTAGCGGGAGCACCGGGGAGCTGTTTTTT | CASSSWTSGSTGELFF
TRBD2 | 18 | TRBJ2-5 | NA | TRBV19 | TGTGCCAGTAGGAGAACCCGGACTAGCGGGGGGGATCGGGAGACCCAGTACTTC | CASRRTRTSGGDRETQYF